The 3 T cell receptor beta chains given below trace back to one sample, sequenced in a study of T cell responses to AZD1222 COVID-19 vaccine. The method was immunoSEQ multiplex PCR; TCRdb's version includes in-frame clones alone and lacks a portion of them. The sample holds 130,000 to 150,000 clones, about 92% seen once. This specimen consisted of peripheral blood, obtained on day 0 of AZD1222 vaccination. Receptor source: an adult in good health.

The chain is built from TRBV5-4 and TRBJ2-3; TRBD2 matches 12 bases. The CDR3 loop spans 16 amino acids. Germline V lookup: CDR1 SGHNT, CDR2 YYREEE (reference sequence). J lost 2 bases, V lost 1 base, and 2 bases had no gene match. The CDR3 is CASSLLAGGFTDTQYF. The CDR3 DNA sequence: TGTGCCAGCAGCTTGCTAGCGGGGGGGTTCACAGATACGCAGTATTTT.

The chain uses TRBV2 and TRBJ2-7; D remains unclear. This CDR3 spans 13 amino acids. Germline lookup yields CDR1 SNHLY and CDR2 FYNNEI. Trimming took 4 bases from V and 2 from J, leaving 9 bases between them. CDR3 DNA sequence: TGTGCCAGCAGTGTTCGAAGAACCTACGAGCAGTACTTC. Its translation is CASSVRRTYEQYF.

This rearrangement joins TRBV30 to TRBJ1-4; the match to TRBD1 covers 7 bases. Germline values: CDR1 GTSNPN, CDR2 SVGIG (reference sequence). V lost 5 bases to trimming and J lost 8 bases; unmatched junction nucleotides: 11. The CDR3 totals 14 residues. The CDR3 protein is CAWHDREYGEKLFF. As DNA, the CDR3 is TGTGCCTGGCACGACAGGGAGTACGGGGAAAAACTGTTTTTT.